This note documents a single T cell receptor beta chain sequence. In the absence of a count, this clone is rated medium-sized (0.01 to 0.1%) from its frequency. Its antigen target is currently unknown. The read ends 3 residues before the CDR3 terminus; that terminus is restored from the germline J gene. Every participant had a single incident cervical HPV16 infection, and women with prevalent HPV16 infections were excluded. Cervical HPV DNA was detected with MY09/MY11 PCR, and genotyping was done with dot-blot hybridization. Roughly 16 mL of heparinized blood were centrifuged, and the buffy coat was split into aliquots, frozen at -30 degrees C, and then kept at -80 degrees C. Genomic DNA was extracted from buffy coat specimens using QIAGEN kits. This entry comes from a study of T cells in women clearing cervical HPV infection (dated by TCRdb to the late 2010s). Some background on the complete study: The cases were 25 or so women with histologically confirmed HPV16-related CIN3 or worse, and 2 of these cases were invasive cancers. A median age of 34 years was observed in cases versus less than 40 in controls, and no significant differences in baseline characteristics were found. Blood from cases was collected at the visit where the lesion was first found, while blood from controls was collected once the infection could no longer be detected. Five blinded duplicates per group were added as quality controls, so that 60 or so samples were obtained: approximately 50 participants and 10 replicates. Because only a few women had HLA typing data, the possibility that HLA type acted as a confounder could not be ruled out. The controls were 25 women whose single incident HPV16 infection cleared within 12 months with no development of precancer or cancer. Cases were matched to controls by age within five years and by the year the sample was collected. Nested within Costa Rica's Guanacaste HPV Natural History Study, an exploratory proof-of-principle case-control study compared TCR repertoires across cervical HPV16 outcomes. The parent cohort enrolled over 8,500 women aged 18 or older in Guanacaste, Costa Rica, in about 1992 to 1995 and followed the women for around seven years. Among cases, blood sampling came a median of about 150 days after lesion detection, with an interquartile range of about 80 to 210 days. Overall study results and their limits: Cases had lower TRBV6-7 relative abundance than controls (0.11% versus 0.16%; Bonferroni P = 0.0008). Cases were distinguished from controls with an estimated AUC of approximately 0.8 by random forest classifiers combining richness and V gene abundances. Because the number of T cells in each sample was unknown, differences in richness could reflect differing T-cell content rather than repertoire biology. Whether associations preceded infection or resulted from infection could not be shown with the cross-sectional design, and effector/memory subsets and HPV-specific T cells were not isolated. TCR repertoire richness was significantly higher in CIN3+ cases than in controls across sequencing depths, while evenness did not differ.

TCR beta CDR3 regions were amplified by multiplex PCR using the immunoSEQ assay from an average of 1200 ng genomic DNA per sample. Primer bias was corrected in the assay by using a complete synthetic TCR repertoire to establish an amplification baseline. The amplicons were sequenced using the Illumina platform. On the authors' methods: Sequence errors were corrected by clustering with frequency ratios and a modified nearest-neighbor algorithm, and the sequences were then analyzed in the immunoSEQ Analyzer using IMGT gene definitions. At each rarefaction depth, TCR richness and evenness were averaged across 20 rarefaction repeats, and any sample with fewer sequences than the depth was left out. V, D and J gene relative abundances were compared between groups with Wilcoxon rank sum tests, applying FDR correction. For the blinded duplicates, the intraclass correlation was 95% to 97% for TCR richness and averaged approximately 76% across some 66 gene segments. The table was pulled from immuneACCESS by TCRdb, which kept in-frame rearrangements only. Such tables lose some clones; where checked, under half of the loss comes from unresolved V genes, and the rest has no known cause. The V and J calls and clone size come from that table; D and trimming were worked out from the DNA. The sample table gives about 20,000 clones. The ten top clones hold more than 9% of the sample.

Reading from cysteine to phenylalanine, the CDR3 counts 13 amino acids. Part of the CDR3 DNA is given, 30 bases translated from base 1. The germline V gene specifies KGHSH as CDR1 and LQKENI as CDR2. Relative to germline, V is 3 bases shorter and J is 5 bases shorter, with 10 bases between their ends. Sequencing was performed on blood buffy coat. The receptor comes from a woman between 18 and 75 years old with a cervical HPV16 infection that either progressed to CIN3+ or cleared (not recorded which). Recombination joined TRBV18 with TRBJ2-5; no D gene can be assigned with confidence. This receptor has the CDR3 CASSPPSVETQYF. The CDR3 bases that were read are TGTGCCAGCTCACCGCCGTCGGTGGAGACC.